This T cell receptor (beta chain) emerged from a study of T cell responses to AZD1222 COVID-19 vaccine. Study in general: Second-dose groups at about 4 or about 12 weeks were pooled. Study-level results: Among AZD1222 vaccinees, only five to seven were seropositive at baseline. Clonal diversity was possibly underestimated, and the donors were mostly white British, with more females. Spike-specific TCRs gained breadth and depth after people received two AZD1222 doses.

Trimming cost V 6 bases and J 1 base, with 12 bases left between them. Per germline, CDR1 MNHNY and CDR2 SVGAGI (reference sequence). The CDR3 runs 14 residues. TCRdb's copy holds only in-frame clones and misses some; the assay was immunoSEQ multiplex PCR. The sample includes roughly 180,000 clones, roughly 93% of them seen just once. A word on this clone: The antigen is unknown.

This sequence was found in an adult in good health. The sequencing used peripheral blood, collected on day 0 of AZD1222 vaccination. The chain couples TRBV6-6 to TRBJ1-2, with TRBD1 as a possible D gene (6 bases). The CDR3 protein is CASSYRDFNYGYTF. In nucleotides, the CDR3 is TGTGCCAGCAGCTACAGGGATTTTAACTATGGCTACACCTTC.